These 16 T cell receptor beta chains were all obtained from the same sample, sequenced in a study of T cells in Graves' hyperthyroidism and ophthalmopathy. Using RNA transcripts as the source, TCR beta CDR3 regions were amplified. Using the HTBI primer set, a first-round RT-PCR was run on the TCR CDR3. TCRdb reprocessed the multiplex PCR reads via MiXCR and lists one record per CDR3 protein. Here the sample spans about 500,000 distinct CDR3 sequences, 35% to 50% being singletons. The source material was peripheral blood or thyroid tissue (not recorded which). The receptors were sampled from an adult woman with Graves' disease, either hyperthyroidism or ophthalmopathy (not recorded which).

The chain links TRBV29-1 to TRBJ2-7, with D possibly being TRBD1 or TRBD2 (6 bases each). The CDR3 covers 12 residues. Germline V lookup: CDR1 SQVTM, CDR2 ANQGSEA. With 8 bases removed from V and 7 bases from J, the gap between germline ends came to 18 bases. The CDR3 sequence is CSLRGADGEQYF. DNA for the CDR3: TGCAGCTTAAGGGGGGCAGATGGGGAGCAGTACTTC.

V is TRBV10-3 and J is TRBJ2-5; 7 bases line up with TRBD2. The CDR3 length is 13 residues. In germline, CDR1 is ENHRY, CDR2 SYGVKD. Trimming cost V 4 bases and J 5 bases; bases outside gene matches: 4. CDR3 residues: CAISGTRVETQYF. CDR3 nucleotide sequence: TGTGCCATCAGTGGGACTAGAGTGGAGACCCAGTACTTC.

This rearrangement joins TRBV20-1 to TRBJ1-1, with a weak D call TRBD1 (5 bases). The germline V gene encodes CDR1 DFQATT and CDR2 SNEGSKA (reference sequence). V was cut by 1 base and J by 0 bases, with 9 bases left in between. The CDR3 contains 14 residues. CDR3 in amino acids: CSARVGPLNTEAFF. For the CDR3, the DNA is TGCAGTGCTAGAGTGGGACCCTTGAACACTGAAGCTTTCTTT.

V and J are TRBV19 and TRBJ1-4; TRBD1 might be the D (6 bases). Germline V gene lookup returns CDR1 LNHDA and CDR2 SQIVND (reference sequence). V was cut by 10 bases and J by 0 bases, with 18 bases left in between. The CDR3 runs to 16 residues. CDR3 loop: CATKPGAAATNEKLFF. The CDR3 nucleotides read TGTGCCACGAAGCCAGGGGCCGCCGCAACTAATGAAAAACTGTTTTTT.

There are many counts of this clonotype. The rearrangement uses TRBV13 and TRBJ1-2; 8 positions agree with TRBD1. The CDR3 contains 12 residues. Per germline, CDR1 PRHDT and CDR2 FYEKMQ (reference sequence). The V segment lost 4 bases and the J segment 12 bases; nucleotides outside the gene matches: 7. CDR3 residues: CASSYQGQGNTF. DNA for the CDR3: TGTGCCAGCAGCTACCAAGGACAGGGCAACACCTTC.

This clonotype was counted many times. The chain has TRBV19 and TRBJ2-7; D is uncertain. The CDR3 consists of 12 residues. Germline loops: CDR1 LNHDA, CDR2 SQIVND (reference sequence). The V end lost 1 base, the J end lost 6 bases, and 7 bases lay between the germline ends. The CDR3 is CASSIVPSEQYF. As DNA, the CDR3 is TGTGCCAGTAGTATAGTCCCATCCGAGCAGTACTTC.

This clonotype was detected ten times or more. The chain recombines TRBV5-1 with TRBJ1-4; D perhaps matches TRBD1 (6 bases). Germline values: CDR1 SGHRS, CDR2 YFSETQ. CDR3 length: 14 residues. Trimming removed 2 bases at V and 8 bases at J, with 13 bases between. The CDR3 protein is CASSFDQGREKLFF. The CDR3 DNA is TGCGCCAGCAGCTTCGACCAGGGGAGGGAAAAACTGTTTTTT.

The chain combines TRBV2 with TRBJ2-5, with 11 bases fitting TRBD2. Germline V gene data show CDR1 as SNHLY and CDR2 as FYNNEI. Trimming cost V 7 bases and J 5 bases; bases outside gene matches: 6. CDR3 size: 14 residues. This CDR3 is CASTGVAGGETQYF. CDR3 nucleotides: TGTGCCAGCACCGGAGTAGCGGGAGGGGAGACCCAGTACTTC. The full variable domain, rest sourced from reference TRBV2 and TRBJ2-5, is EPEVTQTPSHQVTQMGQEVILRCVPISNHLYFYWYRQILGQKVEFLVSFYNNEISEKSEIFDDQFSVERPDGSNFTLKIRSTKLEDSAMYFCASTGVAGGETQYFGPGTRLLVL.

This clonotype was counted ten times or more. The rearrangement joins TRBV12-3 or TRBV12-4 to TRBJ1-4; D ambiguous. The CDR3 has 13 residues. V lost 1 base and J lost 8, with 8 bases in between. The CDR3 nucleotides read TGTGCCAGCAGTTTAGAGGTTGGCGAAAAACTGTTTTTT. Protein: CASSLEVGEKLFF.

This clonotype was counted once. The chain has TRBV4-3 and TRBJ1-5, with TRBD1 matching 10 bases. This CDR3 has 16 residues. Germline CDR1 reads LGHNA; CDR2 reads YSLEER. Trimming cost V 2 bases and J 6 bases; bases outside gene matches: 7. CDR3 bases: TGCGCCAGCAGCCAACTCGGGGACAGGGGCCTTCAGCCCCAGCATTTT. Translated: CASSQLGDRGLQPQHF.

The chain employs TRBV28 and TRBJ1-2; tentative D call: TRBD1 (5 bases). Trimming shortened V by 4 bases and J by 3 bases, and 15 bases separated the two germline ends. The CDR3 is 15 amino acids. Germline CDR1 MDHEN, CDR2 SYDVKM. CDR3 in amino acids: CASSSGTELYYGYTF. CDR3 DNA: TGTGCCAGCAGTTCGGGGACGGAGCTATACTATGGCTACACCTTC.

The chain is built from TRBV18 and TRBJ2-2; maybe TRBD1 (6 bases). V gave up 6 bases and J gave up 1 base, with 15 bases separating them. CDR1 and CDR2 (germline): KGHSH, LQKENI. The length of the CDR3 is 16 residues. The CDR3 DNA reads TGTGCCAGCTCGCCCCAGGGGATCCGGAACACCGGGGAGCTGTTTTTT. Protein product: CASSPQGIRNTGELFF. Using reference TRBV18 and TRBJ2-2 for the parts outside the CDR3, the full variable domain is NAGVMQNPRHLVRRRGQEARLRCSPMKGHSHVYWYRQLPEEGLKFMVYLQKENIIDESGMPKERFSAEFPKEGPSILRIQQVVRGDSAAYFCASSPQGIRNTGELFFGEGSRLTVL.

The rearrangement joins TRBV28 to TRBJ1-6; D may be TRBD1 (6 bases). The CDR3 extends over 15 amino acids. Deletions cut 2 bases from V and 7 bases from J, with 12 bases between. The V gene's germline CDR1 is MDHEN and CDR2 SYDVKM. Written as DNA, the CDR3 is TGTGCCAGCAGTTTAATCAGGGGCCGAAATTCACCCCTCCACTTT. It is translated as CASSLIRGRNSPLHF.

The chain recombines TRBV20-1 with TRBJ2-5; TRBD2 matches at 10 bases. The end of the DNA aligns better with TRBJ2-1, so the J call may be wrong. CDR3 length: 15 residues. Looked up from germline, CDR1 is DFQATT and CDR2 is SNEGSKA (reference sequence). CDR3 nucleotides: TGCAGTGCTAGTAGGGATAGCGGGAGGAGGAATGAGCAGTTCTTC. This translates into CSASRDSGRRNEQFF.

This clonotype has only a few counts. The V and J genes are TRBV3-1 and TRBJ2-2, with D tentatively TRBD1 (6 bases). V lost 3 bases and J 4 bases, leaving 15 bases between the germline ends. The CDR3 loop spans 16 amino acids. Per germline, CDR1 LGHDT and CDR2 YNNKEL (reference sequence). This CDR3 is CASSHAARGGTGELFF. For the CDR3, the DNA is TGTGCCAGCAGCCACGCCGCCCGAGGGGGCACCGGGGAGCTGTTTTTT.

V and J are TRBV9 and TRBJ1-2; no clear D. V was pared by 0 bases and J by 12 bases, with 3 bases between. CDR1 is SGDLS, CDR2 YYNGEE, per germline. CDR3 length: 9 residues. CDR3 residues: CASSVGDTF. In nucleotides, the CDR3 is TGTGCCAGCAGCGTAGGCGACACCTTC. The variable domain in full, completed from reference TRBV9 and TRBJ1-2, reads DSGVTQTPKHLITATGQRVTLRCSPRSGDLSVYWYQQSLDQGLQFLIQYYNGEERAKGNILERFSAQQFPDLHSELNLSSLELGDSALYFCASSVGDTFGSGTRLTVV.